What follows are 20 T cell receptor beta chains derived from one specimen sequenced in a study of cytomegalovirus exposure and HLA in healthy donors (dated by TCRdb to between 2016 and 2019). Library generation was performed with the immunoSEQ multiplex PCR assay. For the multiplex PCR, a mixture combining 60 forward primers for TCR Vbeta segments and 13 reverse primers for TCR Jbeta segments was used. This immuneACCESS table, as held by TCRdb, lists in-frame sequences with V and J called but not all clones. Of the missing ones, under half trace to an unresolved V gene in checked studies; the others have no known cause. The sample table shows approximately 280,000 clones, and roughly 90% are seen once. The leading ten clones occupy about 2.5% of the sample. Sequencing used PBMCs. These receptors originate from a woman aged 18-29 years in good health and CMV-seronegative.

The CDR3 sequence is CASSSSTGYGYTF. CDR3 DNA: TGTGCCAGCAGCTCCTCGACGGGCTATGGCTACACCTTC. The V and J genes are TRBV11-2 and TRBJ1-2; D is ambiguous. Germline V gene sequence: CDR1 SGHAT, CDR2 FQNNGV. The CDR3 loop spans 13 amino acids. Deletions cut 4 bases from V and 4 bases from J, with 10 bases between.

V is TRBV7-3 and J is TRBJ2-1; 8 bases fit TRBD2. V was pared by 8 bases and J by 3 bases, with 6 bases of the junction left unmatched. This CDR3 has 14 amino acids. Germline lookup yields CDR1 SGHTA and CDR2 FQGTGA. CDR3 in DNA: TGTGCCAGCGGGGCGGGGGGCCTCTACAATGAGCAGTTCTTC. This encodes CASGAGGLYNEQFF.

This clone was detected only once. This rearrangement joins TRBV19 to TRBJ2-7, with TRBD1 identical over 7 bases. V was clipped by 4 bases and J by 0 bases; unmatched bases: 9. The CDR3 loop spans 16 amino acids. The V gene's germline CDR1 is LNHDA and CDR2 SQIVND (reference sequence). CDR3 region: CASSRRTGTDSYEQYF. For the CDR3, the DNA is TGTGCCAGTAGTAGGCGAACCGGGACAGACTCCTACGAGCAGTACTTC.

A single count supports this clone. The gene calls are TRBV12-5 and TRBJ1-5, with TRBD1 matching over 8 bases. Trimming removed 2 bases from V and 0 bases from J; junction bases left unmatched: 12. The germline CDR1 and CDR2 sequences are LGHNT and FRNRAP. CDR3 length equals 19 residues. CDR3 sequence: CASGLNNPGQGYSNQPQHF. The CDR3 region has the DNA TGTGCTAGTGGTTTGAATAACCCCGGACAGGGTTATAGCAATCAGCCCCAGCATTTT. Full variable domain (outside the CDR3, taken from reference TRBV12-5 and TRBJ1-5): DARVTQTPRHKVTEMGQEVTMRCQPILGHNTVFWYRQTMMQGLELLAYFRNRAPLDDSGMPKDRFSAEMPDATLATLKIQPSEPRDSAVYFCASGLNNPGQGYSNQPQHFGDGTRLSIL.

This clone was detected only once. The CDR3 DNA sequence: TGTGCCAGCAGCTTGGGAGGACAGGGGGTTACTGAAGCTTTCTTT. Amino acid sequence: CASSLGGQGVTEAFF. The chain is built from TRBV5-6 and TRBJ1-1; 10 bases agree with TRBD1. CDR1 SGHDT and CDR2 YYEEEE come from the germline V gene. This CDR3 comprises 15 residues. The V segment lost 0 bases and the J segment 5 bases; nucleotides outside the gene matches: 4.

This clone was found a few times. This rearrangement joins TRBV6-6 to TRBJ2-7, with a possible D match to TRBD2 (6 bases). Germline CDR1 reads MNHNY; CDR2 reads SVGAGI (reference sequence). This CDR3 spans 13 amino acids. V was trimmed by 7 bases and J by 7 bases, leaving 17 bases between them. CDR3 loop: CASTLRGGDEQYF. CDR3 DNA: TGTGCCAGCACCCTAAGAGGAGGGGATGAGCAGTACTTC.

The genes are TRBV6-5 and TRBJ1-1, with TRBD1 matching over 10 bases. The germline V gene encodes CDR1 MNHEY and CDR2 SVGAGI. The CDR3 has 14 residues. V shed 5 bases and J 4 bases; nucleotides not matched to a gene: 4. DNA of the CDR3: TGTGCCAGCAGTCCGACAGGGGGCATCACTGAAGCTTTCTTT. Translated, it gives CASSPTGGITEAFF.

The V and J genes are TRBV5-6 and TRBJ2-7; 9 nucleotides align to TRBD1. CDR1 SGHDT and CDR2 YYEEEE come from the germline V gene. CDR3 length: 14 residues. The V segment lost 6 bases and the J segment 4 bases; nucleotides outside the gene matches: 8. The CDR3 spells CASIDRGMEYEQYF. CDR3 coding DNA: TGTGCCAGCATCGACAGGGGGATGGAATACGAGCAGTACTTC.

This CDR3 is CASSPGQNLNEQYF. Written as DNA, the CDR3 is TGTGCCAGCTCACCGGGGCAGAACCTAAACGAGCAGTACTTC. The chain has TRBV18 and TRBJ2-7; D might be TRBD1 (5 bases). The CDR3 is 14 residues long. Germline CDR1 and CDR2: KGHSH and LQKENI. The germline V and J ends were trimmed by 3 bases and 5 bases, with 14 bases remaining between them.

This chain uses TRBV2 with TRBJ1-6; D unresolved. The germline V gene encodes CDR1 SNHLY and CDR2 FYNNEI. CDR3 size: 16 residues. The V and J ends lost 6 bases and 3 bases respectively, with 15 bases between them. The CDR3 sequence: CASRGLGGYYNSPLHF. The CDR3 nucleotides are TGTGCCAGCAGGGGCCTAGGAGGCTACTATAATTCACCCCTCCACTTT. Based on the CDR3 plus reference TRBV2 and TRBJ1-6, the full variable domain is EPEVTQTPSHQVTQMGQEVILRCVPISNHLYFYWYRQILGQKVEFLVSFYNNEISEKSEIFDDQFSVERPDGSNFTLKIRSTKLEDSAMYFCASRGLGGYYNSPLHFGNGTRLTVT.

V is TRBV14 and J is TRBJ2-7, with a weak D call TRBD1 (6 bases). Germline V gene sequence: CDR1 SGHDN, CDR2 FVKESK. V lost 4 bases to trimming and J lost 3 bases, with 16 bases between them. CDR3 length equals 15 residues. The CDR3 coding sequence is TGTGCCAGCAGCCGAGATAGGGACACCTTCTACGAGCAGTACTTC. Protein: CASSRDRDTFYEQYF.

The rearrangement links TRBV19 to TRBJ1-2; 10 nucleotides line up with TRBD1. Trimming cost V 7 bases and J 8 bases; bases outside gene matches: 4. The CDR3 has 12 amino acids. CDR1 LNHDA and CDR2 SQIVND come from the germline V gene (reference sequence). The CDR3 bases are TGTGCCAGTATCGGGACAGGGGAAGGCTACACCTTC. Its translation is CASIGTGEGYTF.

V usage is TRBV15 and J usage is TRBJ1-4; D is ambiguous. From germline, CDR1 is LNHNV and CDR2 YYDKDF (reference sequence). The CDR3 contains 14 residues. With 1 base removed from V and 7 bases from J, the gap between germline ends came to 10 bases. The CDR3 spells CATSRGAEGEKLFF. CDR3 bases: TGTGCCACCAGCAGAGGGGCAGAGGGTGAAAAACTGTTTTTT. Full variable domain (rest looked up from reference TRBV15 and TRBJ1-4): DAMVIQNPRYQVTQFGKPVTLSCSQTLNHNVMYWYQQKSSQAPKLLFHYYDKDFNNEADTPDNFQSRRPNTSFCFLDIRSPGLGDTAMYLCATSRGAEGEKLFFGSGTQLSVL.

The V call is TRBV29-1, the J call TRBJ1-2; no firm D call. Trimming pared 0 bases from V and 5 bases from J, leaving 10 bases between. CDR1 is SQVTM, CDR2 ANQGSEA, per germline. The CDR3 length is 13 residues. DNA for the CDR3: TGCAGCGTTGAAGATTTTCAGGATTATGGCTACACCTTC. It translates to CSVEDFQDYGYTF.

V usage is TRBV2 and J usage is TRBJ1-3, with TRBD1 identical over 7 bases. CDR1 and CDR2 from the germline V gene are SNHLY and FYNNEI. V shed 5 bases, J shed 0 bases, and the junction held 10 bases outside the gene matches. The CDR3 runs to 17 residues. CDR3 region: CASSRPGQPTSGNTIYF. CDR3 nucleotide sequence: TGTGCCAGCAGTCGTCCGGGACAGCCGACCTCTGGAAACACCATATATTTT.

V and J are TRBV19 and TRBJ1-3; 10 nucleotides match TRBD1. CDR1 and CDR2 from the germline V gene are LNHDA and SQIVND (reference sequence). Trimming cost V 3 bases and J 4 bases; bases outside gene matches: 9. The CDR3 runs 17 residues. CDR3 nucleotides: TGTGCCAGTAGTATCAGCCCGGGACAGGGGCTAGGAAACACCATATATTTT. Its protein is CASSISPGQGLGNTIYF.

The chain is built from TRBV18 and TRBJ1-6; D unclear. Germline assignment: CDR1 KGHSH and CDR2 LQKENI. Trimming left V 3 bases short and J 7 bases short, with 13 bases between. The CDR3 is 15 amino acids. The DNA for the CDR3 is TGTGCCAGCTCACCTGGAGGAAGGGAAAATTCACCCCTCCACTTT. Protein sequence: CASSPGGRENSPLHF.

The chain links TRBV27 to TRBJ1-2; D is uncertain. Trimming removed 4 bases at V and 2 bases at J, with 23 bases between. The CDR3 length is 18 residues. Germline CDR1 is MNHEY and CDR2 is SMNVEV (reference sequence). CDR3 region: CASSSSWALPSRNYGYTF. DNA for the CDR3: TGTGCCAGCAGTTCATCTTGGGCTCTACCCAGCCGAAACTATGGCTACACCTTC.

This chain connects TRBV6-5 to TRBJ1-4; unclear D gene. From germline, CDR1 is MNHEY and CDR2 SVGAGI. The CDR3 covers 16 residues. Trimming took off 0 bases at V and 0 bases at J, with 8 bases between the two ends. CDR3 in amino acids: CASSYSWTATNEKLFF. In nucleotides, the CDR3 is TGTGCCAGCAGTTACTCCTGGACTGCAACTAATGAAAAACTGTTTTTT.

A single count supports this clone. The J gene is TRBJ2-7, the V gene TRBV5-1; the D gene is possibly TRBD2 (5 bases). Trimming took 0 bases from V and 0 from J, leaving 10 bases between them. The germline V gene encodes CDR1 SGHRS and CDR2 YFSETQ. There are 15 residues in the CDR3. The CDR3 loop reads CASSLAVGSSYEQYF. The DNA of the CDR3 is TGCGCCAGCAGCTTGGCAGTGGGGAGCTCCTACGAGCAGTACTTC.